This T cell receptor beta chain was sequenced in a study of T cell responses to AZD1222 COVID-19 vaccine. Study findings and constraints: Reports say nearly half of spike-specific TCRs go after unmutated variant regions. The study found Spike-specific TCR breadth and depth rose after two AZD1222 doses. Samples come after the peak T cell response, not at day 14. Clonal diversity may have been underestimated in mostly white British donors.

As concerns this clone: Its antigen is undetermined.

Clones were read by immunoSEQ multiplex PCR, and TCRdb kept only the in-frame ones, dropping some. The data show some 110,000 clones, about 88% seen once. The CDR3 has 14 residues. Between the trimmed V and J ends, which lost 1 base and 5 bases, there was a span of 11 bases. Germline assignment: CDR1 MGHRA and CDR2 YSYEKL. This specimen was peripheral blood, taken 28 days after the second AZD1222 dose. The receptor was isolated from an adult who received the AZD1222 COVID-19 vaccine. The chain recombines TRBV4-1 with TRBJ1-2, with D perhaps matching TRBD1 (5 bases). The CDR3 loop reads CASSQVTGTYGYTF. The CDR3 region has the DNA TGCGCCAGCAGCCAAGTCACAGGCACTTATGGCTACACCTTC.